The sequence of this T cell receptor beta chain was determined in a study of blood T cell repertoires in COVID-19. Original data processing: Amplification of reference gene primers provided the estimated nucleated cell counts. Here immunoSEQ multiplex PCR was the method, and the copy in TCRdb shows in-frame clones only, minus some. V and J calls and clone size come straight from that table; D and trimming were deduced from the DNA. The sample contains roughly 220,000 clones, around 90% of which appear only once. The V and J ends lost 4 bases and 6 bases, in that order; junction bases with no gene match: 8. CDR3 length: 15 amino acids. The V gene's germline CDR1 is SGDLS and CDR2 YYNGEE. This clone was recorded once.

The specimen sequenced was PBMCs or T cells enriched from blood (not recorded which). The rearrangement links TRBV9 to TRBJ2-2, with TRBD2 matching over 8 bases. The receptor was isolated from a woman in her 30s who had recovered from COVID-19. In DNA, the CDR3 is TGTGCCAGCAGCTTCCGGGGGGGGTCCCCCGGGGAGCTGTTTTTT. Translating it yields CASSFRGGSPGELFF.